The clone carrying this T cell receptor beta chain has a single count. Its specificity is unknown. TCRbeta library construction was performed incorporating unique molecular identifiers. Via MiXCR, TCRdb re-called the PCR reads, giving one row per CDR3 protein. The sample comprises 250,000 to 300,000 distinct CDR3 sequences, just over 7.5% of which are singletons, and approximately 9.1% rests with the top ten. The V and J ends lost 0 bases and 2 bases respectively, with 9 bases between them. Germline CDR1 LGHDT, CDR2 YNNKEL (reference sequence). The CDR3 runs 15 residues. The entry originates in a study of T-cell reconstitution after alpha-beta-depleted transplantation in children. Study-wide results and caveats: One year post-transplant, T-cell counts and diversity were largely derived from T cells produced anew. In patients about two months after transplant, alpha-beta T cells reportedly arose from several hundred expanded graft clones. Surviving thymic progenitors and recipient T cells were the source of high TCRbeta diversity at day 60 in some patients.

The sequences come from peripheral blood, collected 360 days after TCRalphabeta/CD19-depleted stem cell transplant. The V gene is TRBV3-1, the J gene TRBJ2-3; tentatively, D is TRBD2 (5 bases). The receptor was isolated from a female patient aged 2-15 years who had a stem cell transplant for Fanconi anemia, so the T cells may come from the graft donor. The CDR3 is CASSQESGPTDTQYF. The CDR3 bases are TGTGCCAGCAGCCAAGAAAGCGGACCCACAGATACGCAGTATTTT.